The next 4 T cell receptor beta chains were all read from a single sample in a study of T cell repertoires in cytomegalovirus infection. TCRdb reanalysed the reads using MiXCR and keeps one entry per CDR3 protein. Here the sample spans fewer than 650,000 distinct CDR3 sequences, under 45% being singletons. These receptors' antigens are unknown. The sample was cultured PBMCs, taken from culture after CMV antigen stimulation. The source of these receptors is a human donor in good health (CMV status not recorded). Some clones in this sample may be carry-over from other donors' samples.

This clonotype was found a few times. The rearrangement uses TRBV12-3 or TRBV12-4 and TRBJ2-7, with 12 bases aligning to TRBD2. The CDR3 contains 14 residues. Trimming took 8 bases from V and 2 from J; bases not matched to a gene: 4. The CDR3 nucleotides read TGTGCCAGCGGGCTAGCGGGAGGGCCCTACGAGCAGTACTTC. Its protein is CASGLAGGPYEQYF.

In its sample, this clonotype was seen many times. V is TRBV7-9 and J is TRBJ1-1; 9 bases are shared with TRBD1. Germline CDR1 and CDR2: SEHNR and FQNEAQ (reference sequence). V shed 5 bases and J 1 base; nucleotides not matched to a gene: 2. The CDR3 contains 14 residues. For the CDR3, the DNA is TGTGCCAGCAGCATGGGACAGGGGAACACTGAAGCTTTCTTT. Its protein product is CASSMGQGNTEAFF.

This rearrangement joins TRBV7-8 to TRBJ2-5; the match to TRBD2 covers 7 bases. J lost 7 bases, V lost 3 bases, and 14 bases had no gene match. The germline CDR1 and CDR2 sequences are SGHVS and FQNEAQ. The CDR3 contains 16 residues. The CDR3 nucleotides are TGTGCCAGCAGCTTTATTGGCGGGGGACCTTCGGGGACCCAGTACTTC. It translates to CASSFIGGGPSGTQYF. The variable domain in full, with the rest retrieved from reference TRBV7-8 and TRBJ2-5, is GAGVSQSPRYKVAKRGQDVALRCDPISGHVSLFWYQQALGQGPEFLTYFQNEAQLDKSGLPSDRFFAERPEGSVSTLKIQRTQQEDSAVYLCASSFIGGGPSGTQYFGPGTRLLVL.

This clonotype was observed a handful of times. The junction does not match germline at one end; this may be a read error. This chain joins TRBV6-2 or TRBV6-3 and TRBJ2-2; 10 nucleotides line up with TRBD2. Germline values: CDR1 MNHEY, CDR2 SVGEGT. The CDR3 runs to 20 residues. The CDR3 region is CASSYRFSQTSGHQTGEQFF. The CDR3 nucleotides are TGTGCCAGCAGTTACCGTTTCTCCCAGACTAGCGGGCATCAAACCGGGGAGCAGTTTTTT.